This TCR beta chain was profiled in a study of CD8+CD57+ T cells in acquired aplastic anemia. The wider study: Sorted CD4+ and CD8+ cells gave a mean 3.2 ug DNA, range roughly 0.2 to 27.4 ug.

Genomic DNA served as template for TCR beta VDJ and CDR3 profiling. MiXCR, applied by TCRdb to the reads, yields one record per CDR3 protein. The sample holds 80,000 to 100,000 distinct CDR3 sequences, about 63% seen once. V was shortened by 1 base and J by 3 bases, with 6 bases between the two germline ends. Germline CDR1 reads LGHDT; CDR2 reads YNNKEL (reference sequence). This CDR3 is built from 14 residues. Study results and limitations: Patients were compared with controls for CD8+ Simpson's diversity, and no significant difference emerged.

This clonotype was detected ten times or more. Its antigen is currently unknown. All patients picked for sequencing had shown, by flow cytometry, an expansion of CD8+CD57+ cells. Severe acquired aplastic anemia was the diagnosis recorded for all patients. The receptor was isolated from a human donor with aplastic anemia. Sequencing was carried out using sorted CD4+, CD8+, or CD8+CD57+ T cells (not recorded which) from PBMCs. This chain connects TRBV3-1 to TRBJ2-2; no definite D call. In DNA, the CDR3 is TGTGCCAGCAGCCAAGTAAGGGACACCGGGGAGCTGTTTTTT. This translates into CASSQVRDTGELFF.